The present T cell receptor (beta chain) was sequenced within a study of shared clonotypes between healthy human individuals (dated by TCRdb to 2019 to 2021). The study in broad terms: Two women and a few men aged 18 to 49 years were included in the cohort. Leukapheresis yielded between about 0.85 and 10 billion PBMCs per donor. The study deeply sequenced blood TCR repertoires of five healthy adults to estimate repertoire size and the extent of clonotype sharing between individuals. For each donor, three plates each were used for CD4 naive and CD4 memory, two plates were used for CD8 naive, and one plate was used for CD8 memory. Different laboratories and diverse techniques were used to prepare libraries and sequence TCR repertoires, to increase sequencing depth and limit assay-specific biases.

Comments on this clone: Its recognized antigen is unknown. No per-base quality is available; no much larger clone lies one base away.

TCR CDR3 regions were amplified from genomic DNA by multiplex PCR using the deep immunoSEQ assay. Extracted genomic DNA from each cell subset was distributed evenly across all wells of several immunoSEQ 96-well plates, and each plate was treated as a replicate. For sorted subsets, each replicate PCR was loaded with 200 ng genomic DNA, equivalent to 30,000 or so T cell genomes. The purified libraries were quantified using a Qubit 3.0 fluorometer, sized with a Bioanalyzer 2100, and then quantified again using the KAPA Library Quantification kit. A separate single-read 150-cycle Illumina NextSeq 550 flow cell was used to sequence each immunoSEQ 96-well plate. Turning to the authors' computational methods: The immunoSEQ output contained only junctional sequences without quality scores, so filtering could not match that applied to full-length reads. To assign V/J genes and CDR3, sequences were annotated against IMGT germline references using PyIR, a Python wrapper for IgBLAST v1.9. Any read was removed if the V/J assignment was weak (E-value above 1e-6), the CDR3 was missing, or the read contained stop codons, out-of-frame junctions, or ambiguous translated residues. V3J clonotypes were defined as sequences sharing the same inferred V gene, J gene, and CDR3 amino acid sequence. To compute the percentage overlap between repertoires, the number of shared unique clonotypes was divided by the size of the smaller repertoire. Repertoire richness was assessed with RTK rarefaction, the Chao1 estimator, and Recon v2.1 estimates of unobserved clonotypes. Generation probabilities were computed with OLGA for all TCRbeta clonotypes obtained by the gDNA method from several donors. TCRdb's version of the immuneACCESS table is confined to in-frame rearrangements and falls short of the full clone set. An unresolved V gene accounts for under half of the shortfall where checked; the remainder is of unknown origin. Clone size and V and J calls were adopted from that table, with D and trimming inferred from the DNA. The sample profile shows about 600,000 clones; more than 95% of them were found once. The top ten clonotypes cover about 0.06% of the sample.

The donors were healthy, HIV-negative adults with no recently reported acute infections or vaccinations. All donors were Caucasian adults living in Nashville, Tennessee, USA. CD4+ T cells were enriched by magnetic negative selection, after which naive cells were positively selected on CD45RA and the negative fraction was taken as the memory subset. Blood was collected by leukapheresis, and PBMCs were isolated by Ficoll-Histopaque density gradient centrifugation and then cryopreserved in liquid nitrogen vapor phase. Purity and quantity of every magnetically sorted T cell population were checked by analytical flow cytometry. Genomic DNA was isolated from each sorted fraction and quantified by UV absorbance on a Nanodrop 2000c. Paper-wide results and their limitations: Sharing across a handful of donors was observed for around 5% of naive CD4, under 4% of naive CD8, 2.3% of memory CD4, and about 0.38% of memory CD8 clonotypes. Naive subsets generally had larger estimated clonotype richness than memory subsets. Rarefaction of sorted-subset datasets indicated incomplete sequencing despite the large sequencing depth. Because the study included a small number of donors, the genetic and exposure-history diversity represented was limited. Pairwise subsampling led to the expectation that sequencing depth would affect the degree of clonotype sharing among donors. Only blood was sampled, and tissue TCR repertoires likely differ from those in blood. Clonotypes shared by all four sorted-subset donors showed higher generation probabilities than non-shared clonotypes.

This clonotype was obtained from a woman under 40 in good health. Specimen: naive CD4+ T cells sorted from blood. What the cell subset or site label conveys for this sample: CD45RA+ positively selected.

The nucleotides read TGCGCCAGCAGCTGGGGGCCCAAAGCGGGAGTGAGCACAGATACGCAGTATTTT. Its coded protein is CASSWGPKAGVSTDTQYF. The chain links TRBV5-1 with TRBJ2-3, and TRBD2 aligns with 8 junction nucleotides. CDR1 and CDR2 are read off the germline V gene as SGHRS and YFSETQ. Inclusive of the bounding cysteine and phenylalanine, the CDR3 is 18 residues long. Of the read, only the CDR3 DNA is kept; its 54 bases are in frame from base 1. V trim: 3 bases; J trim: 0 bases; unmatched bases: 12.